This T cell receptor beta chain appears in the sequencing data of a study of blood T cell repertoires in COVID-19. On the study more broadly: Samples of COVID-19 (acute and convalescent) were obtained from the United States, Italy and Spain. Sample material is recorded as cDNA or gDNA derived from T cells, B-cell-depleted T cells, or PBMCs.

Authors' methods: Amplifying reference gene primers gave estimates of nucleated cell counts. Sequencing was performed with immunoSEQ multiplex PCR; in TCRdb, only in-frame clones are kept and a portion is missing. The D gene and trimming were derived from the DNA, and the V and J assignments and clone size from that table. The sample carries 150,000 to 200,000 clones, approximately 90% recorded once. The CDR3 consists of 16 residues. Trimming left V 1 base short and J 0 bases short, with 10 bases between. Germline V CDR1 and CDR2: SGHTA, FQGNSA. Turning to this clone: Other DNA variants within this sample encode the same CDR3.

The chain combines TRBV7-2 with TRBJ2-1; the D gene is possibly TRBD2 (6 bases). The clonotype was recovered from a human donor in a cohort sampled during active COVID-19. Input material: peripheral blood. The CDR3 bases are TGTGCCAGCAGCTTAGATGCCGGGAGCTCCTACAATGAGCAGTTCTTC. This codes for CASSLDAGSSYNEQFF. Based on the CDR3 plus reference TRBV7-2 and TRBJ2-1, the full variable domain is GAGVSQSPSNKVTEKGKDVELRCDPISGHTALYWYRQSLGQGLEFLIYFQGNSAPDKSGLPSDRFSAERTGGSVSTLTIQRTQQEDSAVYLCASSLDAGSSYNEQFFGPGTRLTVL.